This T cell receptor (beta chain) was identified during a study of a mutant IDH1 vaccine in newly diagnosed glioma. For the study at large: Treated patients showed a male proportion of roughly 62%, a female proportion of roughly 38%, and a mean age of 40.4 years. Previous care, which was radiotherapy, temozolomide, or both, most often involved both. General study points: Vaccine-induced immune responses occurred in roughly 93% of patients.

As concerns this clone: Its matching antigen is unknown.

Some clones are missing from TCRdb's copy, which holds only in-frame ones; the method was immunoSEQ multiplex PCR. The sample includes tens of thousands of clones, around four fifths seen only once; the top ten take roughly 4.4%. The CDR3 loop spans 15 amino acids. Germline V gene data show CDR1 as SGHNT and CDR2 as YYREEE (reference sequence). The ends were cut back, 2 bases at V and 7 bases at J, with 15 bases in the middle. Indicated time point: baseline, week 1 (first vaccination visit). This sample's treatment: pre-vaccination baseline after standard-of-care therapy. The TCR originated in a woman aged 18-30 years with glioma. Some clones in this sample may be carry-over from other donors' samples. The sequences come from peripheral blood mononuclear cells (PBMCs), collected from a glioma patient treated with radiotherapy, temozolomide or both. This chain connects TRBV5-4 to TRBJ1-4; a weak D match, TRBD1 (6 bases). CDR3 coding DNA: TGTGCCAGCAGCTTTTCCAGGGGCCAGGGTGAAAAACTGTTTTTT. Translation: CASSFSRGQGEKLFF.